Shown below are 20 T cell receptor beta chains from a single sample sequenced in a study of beta chain features in type 1 diabetes. Expressed TCRB transcripts were sequenced, since all the RNA that had been isolated was reverse transcribed. Profiling relied on immunoSEQ multiplex PCR, and the TCRdb table lists in-frame clones only, not all of them. The data hold approximately 170,000 clones, with less than 9.5% observed a single time. Sequencing was performed on central memory CD4+ T cells from blood. These receptors were taken from a woman between 18 and 29 years old in good health.

As regards this clone: Other DNA sequences of this sample code for an identical CDR3. The chain carries TRBV30 and TRBJ1-5; maybe TRBD1 (5 bases). V dropped 1 base and J dropped 2 bases, with 6 bases sitting between them. Germline V gene lookup returns CDR1 GTSNPN and CDR2 SVGIG (reference sequence). The CDR3 has 13 residues. CDR3 in amino acids: CAWSGGGNQPQHF. In nucleotides, the CDR3 is TGTGCCTGGAGTGGGGGGGGCAATCAGCCCCAGCATTTT.

This clone has only a few counts. A much larger clonotype is one base distant, so this may be a read error. The gene calls are TRBV5-4 and TRBJ2-5, with 14 bases that match TRBD2. With 4 bases clipped from V and 1 base from J, the junction kept 9 bases outside the gene matches. The CDR3 totals 18 residues. Germline V lookup: CDR1 SGHNT, CDR2 YYREEE (reference sequence). The chain's CDR3 is CASSIGLAGGSFQETQYF. The CDR3 DNA reads TGTGCCAGCAGCATTGGACTAGCGGGAGGCTCCTTCCAAGAGACCCAGTACTTC.

This clone has just a few counts. The chain has TRBV19 and TRBJ2-7, with TRBD2 matching over 10 bases. This CDR3 region has 13 residues. J was trimmed by 2 bases and V by 9 bases; bases with no gene match: 4. CDR1 and CDR2 from the germline V gene are LNHDA and SQIVND (reference sequence). The CDR3 loop is CASRTSGTYEQYF. The CDR3 DNA reads TGTGCCAGCCGGACTAGCGGTACCTACGAGCAGTACTTC.

The rearrangement links TRBV18 to TRBJ2-7; 9 bases match TRBD1. The CDR3 is made up of 15 amino acids. J gave up 6 bases and V 2 bases, and 8 bases lay outside the gene matches. Per the germline V gene, CDR1 is KGHSH and CDR2 is LQKENI. As DNA, the CDR3 is TGTGCCAGCTCACCAAGTCGGGACAGGGTCGGCGAGCAGTACTTC. Amino acids: CASSPSRDRVGEQYF.

This clone was recorded a few times. The V and J genes are TRBV7-2 and TRBJ2-3; a weak D match, TRBD2 (5 bases). CDR1 is SGHTA and CDR2 is FQGNSA in the germline V gene. The CDR3 is 12 residues long. Trimming took off 6 bases at V and 6 bases at J, with 10 bases between the two ends. CDR3 protein: CASSVSVDTQYF. CDR3 in DNA: TGTGCCAGCAGTGTTAGCGTGGATACGCAGTATTTT.

The chain recombines TRBV6-5 with TRBJ2-1, with D tentatively TRBD2 (6 bases). Germline CDR1 reads MNHEY; CDR2 reads SVGAGI. CDR3 size: 15 residues. V lost 5 bases and J 7 bases, leaving 18 bases between the germline ends. CDR3: CASSRYRDLMNEQFF. The CDR3 coding sequence is TGTGCCAGCAGTCGCTACCGGGACTTAATGAATGAGCAGTTCTTC.

In this sample, this clone turned up a few times. The CDR3 loop is CASSQVNLISTDTQYF. The CDR3 DNA reads TGCGCCAGCAGCCAAGTCAACTTAATATCCACAGATACGCAGTATTTT. The rearrangement links TRBV4-1 to TRBJ2-3; D is uncertain. Trimming cost V 1 base and J 2 bases, with 13 bases left between them. Germline lookup yields CDR1 MGHRA and CDR2 YSYEKL. There are 16 residues in the CDR3.

This clone was detected only a few times. The genes are TRBV12-5 and TRBJ2-4, with 9 bases matching TRBD2. This CDR3 is 14 amino acids long. The ends lost 6 bases at V and 1 base at J; junction bases unmatched: 1. CDR1 and CDR2 from the germline V gene are LGHNT and FRNRAP. CDR3 bases: TGTGCTAGTGGCCTAGCGGGGGCCAAAAACATTCAGTACTTC. Translation gives CASGLAGAKNIQYF.

The CDR3 sequence is CASSAAREKLFF. The CDR3 DNA sequence: TGTGCCAGCAGCGCCGCGCGGGAAAAACTGTTTTTT. The chain couples TRBV11-2 to TRBJ1-4, with no clear D. The CDR3 is 12 amino acids. The V gene's germline CDR1 is SGHAT and CDR2 FQNNGV. Trimming shortened V by 5 bases and J by 8 bases, and 9 bases separated the two germline ends.

This clone was seen a few times. The CDR3 nucleotides read TGTGCCAGCAGCGGCGGGACAGGGGGCCGAAAGAAGACCCAGTACTTC. Its translation: CASSGGTGGRKKTQYF. This chain uses TRBV7-8 with TRBJ2-5; 12 bases agree with TRBD1. The CDR3 has 16 residues. V lost 5 bases and J lost 6; bases outside the gene matches: 10. CDR1 is SGHVS and CDR2 is FQNEAQ in the germline V gene.

The chain recombines TRBV7-8 with TRBJ1-1, with D perhaps TRBD1 (5 bases). The CDR3 runs 13 residues. Germline CDR1 and CDR2: SGHVS and FQNEAQ. The V end was cut by 6 bases, the J end by 3 bases, with 11 bases between. CDR3 residues: CASSQTVDTEAFF. The CDR3 coding sequence is TGTGCCAGCAGTCAGACAGTCGACACTGAAGCTTTCTTT.

The chain uses TRBV4-2 and TRBJ1-1, with a tentative D call TRBD1 (6 bases). The CDR3 runs to 15 residues. V was trimmed by 4 bases and J by 1 base, leaving 13 bases between them. Germline V gene lookup returns CDR1 LGHNA and CDR2 YNFKEQ. The CDR3 region is CASSRGTSENTEAFF. The DNA of the CDR3 is TGTGCCAGCAGCCGAGGGACATCCGAGAACACTGAAGCTTTCTTT.

This clone was detected a few times. J is TRBJ2-3 and V is TRBV6-5; 9 nucleotides agree with TRBD2. Trimming cost V 0 bases and J 10 bases; bases outside gene matches: 5. The CDR3 spans 14 residues. Germline CDR1 is MNHEY and CDR2 is SVGAGI. The CDR3 loop is CASSYSREGHPQYF. As DNA, the CDR3 is TGTGCCAGCAGTTACTCGCGGGAGGGCCACCCGCAGTATTTT.

A remark on this clone: With a much larger clone just one base away, this may be a read error. The rearrangement joins TRBV6-5 to TRBJ1-5; no clear D gene. Between the trimmed V and J ends, which lost 6 bases and 0 bases, there was a span of 9 bases. There are 14 residues in the CDR3. Per germline, CDR1 MNHEY and CDR2 SVGAGI. CDR3 protein: CASSRLDSNQPQHF. CDR3 DNA: TGTGCCAGCAGCCGACTGGATAGCAATCAGCCCCAGCATTTT.

The rearrangement links TRBV6-5 to TRBJ2-1, with 11 bases lining up with TRBD2. V was pared by 5 bases and J by 9 bases, with 6 bases of the junction left unmatched. The CDR3 extends over 14 amino acids. From germline, CDR1 is MNHEY and CDR2 SVGAGI. CDR3 DNA: TGTGCCAGCAGTCGTAGCGGGGGGGCCCGTGAGCAGTTCTTC. It is translated as CASSRSGGAREQFF.

A few counts support this clone. This chain uses TRBV7-2 with TRBJ1-5; the D gene is possibly TRBD1 (6 bases). The V and J ends lost 5 bases and 5 bases respectively, with 13 bases between them. This CDR3 region has 14 residues. Germline CDR1 reads SGHTA; CDR2 reads FQGNSA. The CDR3 DNA follows: TGTGCCAGCAGCATACAGGGTGGGGATCAGCCCCAGCATTTT. It specifies CASSIQGGDQPQHF.

The chain is built from TRBV7-2 and TRBJ2-1, with TRBD2 matching 11 bases. The CDR3 loop spans 14 amino acids. V dropped 3 bases and J dropped 6; count of bases not matched to a gene: 1. Per the germline V gene, CDR1 is SGHTA and CDR2 is FQGNSA. CDR3 coding DNA: TGTGCCAGCAGCTTCACTAGCGGGAGCAATGAGCAGTTCTTC. Translating it yields CASSFTSGSNEQFF. Using reference TRBV7-2 and TRBJ2-1 for the parts outside the CDR3, the full variable domain is GAGVSQSPSNKVTEKGKDVELRCDPISGHTALYWYRQSLGQGLEFLIYFQGNSAPDKSGLPSDRFSAERTGGSVSTLTIQRTQQEDSAVYLCASSFTSGSNEQFFGPGTRLTVL.

This clone was picked up a small number of times. This same CDR3 is encoded by further DNA sequences in the sample. The chain is built from TRBV9 and TRBJ2-5; 8 bases map to TRBD2. The CDR3 has 15 amino acids. The germline V gene has CDR1 SGDLS and CDR2 YYNGEE. V lost 0 bases, J lost 2 bases, and 3 bases stayed unmatched. As DNA, the CDR3 is TGTGCCAGCAGCGTAGCGGGGGGGCCGCAAGAGACCCAGTACTTC. This sequence encodes CASSVAGGPQETQYF.

This clone has at least ten counts. The chain employs TRBV7-3 and TRBJ1-1, with 8 bases fitting TRBD1. This CDR3 is 14 amino acids long. Germline CDR1 reads SGHTA; CDR2 reads FQGTGA. V trimming: 3 bases; J trimming: 4 bases; junction bases outside the gene matches: 4. The CDR3 is CASSLGGQGTEAFF. CDR3 coding DNA: TGTGCCAGCAGCTTGGGAGGACAGGGCACTGAAGCTTTCTTT.

This clone was recorded a few times. This chain uses TRBV4-2 with TRBJ2-2; 8 nucleotides match TRBD1. The CDR3 contains 17 residues. Unmatched junction bases numbered 9, after V lost 0 bases and J lost 6 bases. Germline lookup yields CDR1 LGHNA and CDR2 YNFKEQ. CDR3 residues: CASSQDITGGSSGELFF. CDR3 bases: TGTGCCAGCAGCCAAGACATCACAGGGGGTTCATCCGGGGAGCTGTTTTTT.